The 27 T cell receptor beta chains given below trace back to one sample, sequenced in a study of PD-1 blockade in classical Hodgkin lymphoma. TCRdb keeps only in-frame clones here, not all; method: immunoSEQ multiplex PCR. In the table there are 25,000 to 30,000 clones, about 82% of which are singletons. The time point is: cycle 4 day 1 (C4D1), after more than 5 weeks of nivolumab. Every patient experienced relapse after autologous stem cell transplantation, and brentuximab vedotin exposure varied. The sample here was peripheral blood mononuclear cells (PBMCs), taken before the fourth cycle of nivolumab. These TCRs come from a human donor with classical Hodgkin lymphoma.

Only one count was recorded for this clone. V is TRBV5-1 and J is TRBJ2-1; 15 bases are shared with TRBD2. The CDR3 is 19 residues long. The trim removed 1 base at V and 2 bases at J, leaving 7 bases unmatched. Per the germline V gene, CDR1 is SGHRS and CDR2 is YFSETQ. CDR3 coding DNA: TGCGCCAGCAGCTTGCCCGGACTAGCGGGAGGGGCCCCCTACAATGAGCAGTTCTTC. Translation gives CASSLPGLAGGAPYNEQFF.

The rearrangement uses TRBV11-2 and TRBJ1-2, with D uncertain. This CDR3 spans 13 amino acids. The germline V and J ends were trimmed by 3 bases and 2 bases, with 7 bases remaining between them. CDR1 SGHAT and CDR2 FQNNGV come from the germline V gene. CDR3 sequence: CASSFDGNYGYTF. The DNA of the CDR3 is TGTGCCAGCAGCTTTGACGGCAACTATGGCTACACCTTC.

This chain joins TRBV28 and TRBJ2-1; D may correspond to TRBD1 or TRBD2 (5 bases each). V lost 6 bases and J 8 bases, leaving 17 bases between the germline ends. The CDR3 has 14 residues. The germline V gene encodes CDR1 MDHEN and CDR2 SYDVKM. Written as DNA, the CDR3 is TGTGCCAGCAGAGGACCGGGACCACTGGATGAGCAGTTCTTC. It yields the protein CASRGPGPLDEQFF.

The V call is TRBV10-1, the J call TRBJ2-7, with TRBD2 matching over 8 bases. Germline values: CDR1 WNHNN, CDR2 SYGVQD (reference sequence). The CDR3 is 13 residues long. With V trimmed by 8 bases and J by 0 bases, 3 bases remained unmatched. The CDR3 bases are TGCGCCAGCTCGGCGGGAGGCTCCTACGAGCAGTACTTC. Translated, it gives CASSAGGSYEQYF.

Here the CDR3 DNA reads TGTGCCAGCAGCAGACTAGCGGGAGGGGAAAATGAGCAGTTCTTC. This gives the protein CASSRLAGGENEQFF. V usage is TRBV6-5 and J usage is TRBJ2-1; 14 bases are shared with TRBD2. CDR1 and CDR2 (germline): MNHEY, SVGAGI. The length of the CDR3 is 15 residues. Losses at the gene ends were 6 bases for V and 7 bases for J; bases not matched to a gene: 5.

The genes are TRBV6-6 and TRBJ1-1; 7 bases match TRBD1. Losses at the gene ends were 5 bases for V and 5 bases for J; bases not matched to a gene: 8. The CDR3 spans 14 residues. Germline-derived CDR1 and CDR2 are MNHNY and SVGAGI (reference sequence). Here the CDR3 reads CASSAQQGWTEAFF. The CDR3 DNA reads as TGTGCCAGCAGTGCCCAACAGGGGTGGACTGAAGCTTTCTTT.

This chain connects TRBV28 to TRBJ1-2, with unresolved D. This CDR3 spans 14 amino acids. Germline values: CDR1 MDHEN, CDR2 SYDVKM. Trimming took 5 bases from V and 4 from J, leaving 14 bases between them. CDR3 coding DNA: TGTGCCAGCAGTAAGACGGCGGGCAGCTATGGCTACACCTTC. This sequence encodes CASSKTAGSYGYTF.

CDR3 sequence reads: CASTSPYLNYGYTF. In DNA, the CDR3 is TGTGCCAGCACCTCCCCCTATTTGAACTATGGCTACACCTTC. This rearrangement joins TRBV7-9 to TRBJ1-2; D gene ambiguous. From germline, CDR1 is SEHNR and CDR2 FQNEAQ (reference sequence). The CDR3 spans 14 residues. V dropped 7 bases and J dropped 2 bases, with 14 bases sitting between them.

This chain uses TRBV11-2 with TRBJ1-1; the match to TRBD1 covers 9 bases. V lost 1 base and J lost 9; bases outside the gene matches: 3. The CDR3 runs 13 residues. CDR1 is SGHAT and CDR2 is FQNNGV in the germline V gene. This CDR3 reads CASSLGDREKAFF. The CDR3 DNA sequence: TGTGCCAGCAGCTTAGGGGACAGGGAAAAAGCTTTCTTT.

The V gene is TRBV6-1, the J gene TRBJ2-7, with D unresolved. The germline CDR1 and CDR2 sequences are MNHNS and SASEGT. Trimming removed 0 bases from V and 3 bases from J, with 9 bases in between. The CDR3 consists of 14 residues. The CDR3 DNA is TGTGCCAGCAGTGAAGCGGATGGGGACTACGAGCAGTACTTC. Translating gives CASSEADGDYEQYF.

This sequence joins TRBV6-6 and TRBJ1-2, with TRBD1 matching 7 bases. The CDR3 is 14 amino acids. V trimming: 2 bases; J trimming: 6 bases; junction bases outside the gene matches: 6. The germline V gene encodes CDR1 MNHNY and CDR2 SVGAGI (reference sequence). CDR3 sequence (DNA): TGTGCCAGCAGTTACGGAGGGGGCGCGAATGGCTACACCTTC. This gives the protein CASSYGGGANGYTF.

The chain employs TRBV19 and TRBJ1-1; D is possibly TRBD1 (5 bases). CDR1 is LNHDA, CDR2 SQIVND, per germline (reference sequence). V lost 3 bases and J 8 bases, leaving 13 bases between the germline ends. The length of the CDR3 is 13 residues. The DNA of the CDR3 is TGTGCCAGTAGTATCTCGCTCGGGGCAGAAGCTTTCTTT. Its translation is CASSISLGAEAFF.

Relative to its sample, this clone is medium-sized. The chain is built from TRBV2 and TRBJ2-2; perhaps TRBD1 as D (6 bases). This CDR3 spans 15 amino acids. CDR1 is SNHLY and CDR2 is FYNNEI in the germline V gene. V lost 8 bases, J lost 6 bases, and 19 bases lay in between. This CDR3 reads CASGALQGYPGELFF. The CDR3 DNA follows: TGTGCCAGCGGGGCTTTACAGGGTTACCCCGGGGAGCTGTTTTTT.

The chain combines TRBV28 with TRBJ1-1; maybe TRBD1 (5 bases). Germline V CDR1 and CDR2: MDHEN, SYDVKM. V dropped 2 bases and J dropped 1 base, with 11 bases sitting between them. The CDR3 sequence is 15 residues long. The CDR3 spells CASSLRGVGNTEAFF. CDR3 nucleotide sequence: TGTGCCAGCAGTTTACGGGGGGTGGGGAACACTGAAGCTTTCTTT.

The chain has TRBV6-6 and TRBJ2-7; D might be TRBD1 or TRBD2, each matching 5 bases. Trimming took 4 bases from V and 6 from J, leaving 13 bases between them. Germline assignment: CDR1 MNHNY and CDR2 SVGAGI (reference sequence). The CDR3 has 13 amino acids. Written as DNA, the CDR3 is TGTGCCAGCAGTTCCTCTTGGGGGACCGAGCAGTACTTC. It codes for CASSSSWGTEQYF.

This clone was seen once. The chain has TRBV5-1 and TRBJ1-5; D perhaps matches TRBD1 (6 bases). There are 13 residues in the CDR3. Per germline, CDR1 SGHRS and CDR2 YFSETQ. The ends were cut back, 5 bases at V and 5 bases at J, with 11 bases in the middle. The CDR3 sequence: CASSSGEDQPQHF. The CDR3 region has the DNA TGCGCCAGCAGTTCAGGGGAAGATCAGCCCCAGCATTTT.

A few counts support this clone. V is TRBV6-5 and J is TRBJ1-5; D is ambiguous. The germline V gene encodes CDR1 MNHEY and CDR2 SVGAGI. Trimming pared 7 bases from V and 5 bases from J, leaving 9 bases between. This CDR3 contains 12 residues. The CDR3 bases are TGTGCCAGCACCCGGAGGGATCAGCCCCAGCATTTT. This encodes CASTRRDQPQHF.

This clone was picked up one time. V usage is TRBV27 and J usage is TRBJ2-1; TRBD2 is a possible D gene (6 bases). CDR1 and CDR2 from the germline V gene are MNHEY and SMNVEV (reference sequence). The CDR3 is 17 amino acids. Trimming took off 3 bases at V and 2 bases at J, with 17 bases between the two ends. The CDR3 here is CASSFSGGWEAYNEQFF. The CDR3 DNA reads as TGTGCCAGCAGTTTCTCTGGGGGGTGGGAGGCCTACAATGAGCAGTTCTTC.

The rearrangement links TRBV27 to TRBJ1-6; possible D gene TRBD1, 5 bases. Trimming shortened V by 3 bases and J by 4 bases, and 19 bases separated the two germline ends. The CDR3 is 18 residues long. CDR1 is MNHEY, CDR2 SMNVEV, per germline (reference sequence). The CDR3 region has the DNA TGTGCCAGCAGTTTGGGGGAAGTGGGGGACGTTTATAATTCACCCCTCCACTTT. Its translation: CASSLGEVGDVYNSPLHF.

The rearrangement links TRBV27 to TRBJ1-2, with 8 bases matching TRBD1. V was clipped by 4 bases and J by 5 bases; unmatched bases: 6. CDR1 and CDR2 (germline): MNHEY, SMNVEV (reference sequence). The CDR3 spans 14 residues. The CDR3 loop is CASSSTGGFYGYTF. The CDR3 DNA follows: TGTGCCAGCAGTTCAACAGGGGGTTTTTATGGCTACACCTTC.

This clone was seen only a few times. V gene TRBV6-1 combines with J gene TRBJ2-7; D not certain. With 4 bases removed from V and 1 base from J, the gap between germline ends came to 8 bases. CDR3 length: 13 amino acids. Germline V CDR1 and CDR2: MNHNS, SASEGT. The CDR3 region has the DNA TGTGCCAGCAGTGTGGGCGGATCCTACGAGCAGTACTTC. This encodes CASSVGGSYEQYF.

The CDR3 DNA follows: TGTGCCAGCAGTTACTCCAGGGGCGGGTACGAGCAGTACTTC. This codes for CASSYSRGGYEQYF. This chain connects TRBV6-5 to TRBJ2-7; perhaps TRBD1 as D (6 bases). The CDR3 is made up of 14 amino acids. V shed 0 bases and J shed 4 bases, with 10 bases lying between them. Germline V lookup: CDR1 MNHEY, CDR2 SVGAGI.

The CDR3 loop reads CASSELQGKETQYF. The CDR3 DNA reads as TGTGCCAGCAGTGAACTCCAGGGGAAGGAGACCCAGTACTTC. The chain has TRBV6-1 and TRBJ2-5, with D perhaps matching TRBD1 (6 bases). The germline V gene has CDR1 MNHNS and CDR2 SASEGT. V was trimmed by 2 bases and J by 5 bases, leaving 12 bases between them. This CDR3 region has 14 residues.

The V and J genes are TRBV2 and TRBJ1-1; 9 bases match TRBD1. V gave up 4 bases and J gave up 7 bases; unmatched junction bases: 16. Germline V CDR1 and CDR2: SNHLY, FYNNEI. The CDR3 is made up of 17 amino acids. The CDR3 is CASSGTGTGHGENEAFF. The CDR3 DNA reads TGTGCCAGCAGTGGAACGGGGACAGGGCATGGGGAAAATGAAGCTTTCTTT.

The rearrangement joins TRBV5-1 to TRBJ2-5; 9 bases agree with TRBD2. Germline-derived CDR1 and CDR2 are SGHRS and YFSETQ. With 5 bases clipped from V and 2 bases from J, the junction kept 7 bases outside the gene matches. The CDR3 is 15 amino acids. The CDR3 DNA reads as TGCGCCAGCAGATTAGCGGGGGATAAACAAGAGACCCAGTACTTC. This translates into CASRLAGDKQETQYF.

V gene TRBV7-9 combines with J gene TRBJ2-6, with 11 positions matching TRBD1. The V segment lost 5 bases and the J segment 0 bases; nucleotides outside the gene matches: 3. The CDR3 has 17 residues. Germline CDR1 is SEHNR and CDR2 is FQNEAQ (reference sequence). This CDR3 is CASSPGQGASGANVLTF. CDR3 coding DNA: TGTGCCAGCAGCCCTGGACAGGGGGCCTCTGGGGCCAACGTCCTGACTTTC.

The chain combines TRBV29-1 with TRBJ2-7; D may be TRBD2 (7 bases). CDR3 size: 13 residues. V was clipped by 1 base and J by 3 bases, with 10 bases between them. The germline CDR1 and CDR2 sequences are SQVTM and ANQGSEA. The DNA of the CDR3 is TGCAGCGTTGAAGGCGGGGGACACTACGAGCAGTACTTC. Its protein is CSVEGGGHYEQYF.